The next 5 T cell receptor beta chains were all read from a single sample in a study of control samples from healthy donors and cancer patients. Generated by immunoSEQ multiplex PCR, the TCRdb table keeps only in-frame clones and is missing some. The data show 150,000 to 200,000 clones, 91% seen once. Sequences were obtained from blood. These receptors came from a woman aged 40 to 50 in good health.

V gene TRBV10-3 combines with J gene TRBJ2-2; 9 nucleotides line up with TRBD1. The length of the CDR3 is 14 residues. Germline V gene sequence: CDR1 ENHRY, CDR2 SYGVKD. V trimming: 7 bases; J trimming: 3 bases; junction bases outside the gene matches: 3. CDR3 sequence (DNA): TGTGCCATCAATGGACAGGGGCACACCGGGGAGCTGTTTTTT. Translating gives CAINGQGHTGELFF.

This clone has only a few counts. The chain couples TRBV4-1 to TRBJ1-2, with D unclear. The V end was cut by 0 bases, the J end by 2 bases, with 10 bases between. The CDR3 totals 15 residues. Germline V CDR1 and CDR2: MGHRA, YSYEKL. The CDR3 loop is CASSQDDDGNYGYTF. The CDR3 DNA is TGCGCCAGCAGCCAAGATGATGATGGAAACTATGGCTACACCTTC.

The J gene is TRBJ2-7, the V gene TRBV19, with D possibly being TRBD2 (5 bases). The germline V gene encodes CDR1 LNHDA and CDR2 SQIVND (reference sequence). Trimming cost V 6 bases and J 2 bases, with 14 bases left between them. This CDR3 region has 14 residues. The CDR3 nucleotides are TGTGCCAGTAGCCCGGACGGGGAAACCTACGAGCAGTACTTC. Amino acids: CASSPDGETYEQYF.

This clone has a single count. V gene TRBV20-1 combines with J gene TRBJ1-6, with D hard to call. The CDR3 spans 14 residues. Germline lookup yields CDR1 DFQATT and CDR2 SNEGSKA (reference sequence). Trimming removed 3 bases at V and 2 bases at J, with 8 bases between. The CDR3 here is CSASSGTYNSPLHF. The CDR3 nucleotides read TGCAGTGCTAGTAGTGGGACCTATAATTCACCCCTCCACTTT.

This chain uses TRBV24-1 with TRBJ2-7, with 7 bases fitting TRBD1. The CDR3 length is 14 residues. Germline CDR1 KGHDR, CDR2 SFDVKD. Trimming removed 3 bases from V and 5 bases from J; junction bases left unmatched: 6. The CDR3 spells CATSDPDRVHEQYF. In DNA, the CDR3 is TGTGCCACCAGTGATCCAGACAGGGTCCACGAGCAGTACTTC.